The T cell receptor (beta chain) under discussion was sequenced for a study of OX40 agonist ivuxolimab in advanced cancers. Turning to the overall study: Ivuxolimab was an agonistic, fully human IgG2 monoclonal antibody directed against OX40 (CD134), a costimulatory receptor. Three dose-escalation patients achieved partial responses, one with hepatocellular carcinoma and two with cutaneous melanoma. Of the approximately 50 dose-escalation patients, hepatocellular carcinoma was present in around 19, melanoma in around 15, renal cell carcinoma in 9 and head and neck cancer in 9. Intravenous ivuxolimab was administered to patients every 2 weeks at six dose levels: 0.01, 0.1, 0.3, 1.5, 3 and 10 mg/kg. Patients were allowed to have had prior anti-PD-1, anti-PD-L1 or anti-CTLA-4 therapy, and 30% to 40% of the dose-escalation patients had been treated with checkpoint inhibitors. A male proportion of roughly 80% and a mean age of 60 years, ranging from about 20 to 80, were recorded for the dose-escalation cohort. The paper describes the monotherapy dose-escalation part (N = 52 patients) of the phase I trial of ivuxolimab. Peripheral TCRbeta sequencing was intended to test whether TCR sequence diversity was altered and clonal T-cell expansion was caused by ivuxolimab. General findings and caveats noted by the study authors: Low levels of normalized T-cell clonal expansion were also seen in some nonresponding patients. After ivuxolimab, expanded clones were on average more numerous among CD8+ T cells than among CD4+ T cells. In partial responders in the 0.1-3.0 mg/kg groups, normalized peripheral clonal expansion was found to be among the lowest, especially among CD8+ T cells. At doses of 0.1 to 3.0 mg/kg, clonal expansion of both CD4+ and CD8+ blood T cells was observed from baseline to week 6. Antigen specificity was not determined for the clonally expanded peripheral T cells.

Patients with a history of autoimmune disease or receiving systemic immunosuppression were excluded from the trial. Peripheral blood for TCR sequencing was drawn from every dose cohort at baseline, at cycle 4 day 1 and at cycle 7 day 1. The samples were drawn from a first-in-human, open-label, multicenter phase I dose-escalation trial of ivuxolimab. The trial enrolled adults with locally advanced or metastatic head and neck squamous cell, hepatocellular, melanoma or renal cell carcinoma. Before TCR sequencing, CD4+ and CD8+ T cells were separately sorted from peripheral blood. To sequence the TCRbeta CDR3 region, genomic DNA was isolated from the sorted cells. The immunoSEQ Assay was used to sequence the TCRbeta CDR3 regions. TCRdb carries this immuneACCESS record with in-frame sequences only. Its versions omit some clonotypes, under half of them owing to an unresolved V gene in the studies checked, with the rest unexplained. In all, the sample holds some 68,000 clones, and more than 85% of those were seen once. Approximately 1% of the sample belongs to the ten largest clones.

This clone was observed a handful of times. It lacks a known antigen. No base quality information exists; no much larger clone differs at one position. There are 14 amino acids in the CDR3, from cysteine to phenylalanine inclusive. The entry retains the CDR3 DNA only, 42 bases that are in frame from base 1. The junction shows trimming of 4 bases on V and 4 bases on J, and the gene matches do not reach 3 bases of it. Per the germline V gene (reference sequence), LNHDA is the CDR1 and SQIVND is the CDR2. This TCR was sampled from an adult with an advanced solid tumor such as melanoma, head and neck, liver or kidney cancer. This chain is built from TRBV19 and TRBJ1-2; TRBD1 fits 10 bases in the junction. The sample here was CD4+ or CD8+ T cells sorted from blood, taken in a trial of the OX40 agonist ivuxolimab. The CDR3 amino acid sequence is: CASSKGQGTYGYTF. The nucleotide sequence is given as TGTGCCAGTAGTAAGGGACAGGGGACCTATGGCTACACCTTC.